This is a list of T cell receptor beta chains from one sample in a study of CD8 T cells in ankylosing spondylitis. TCRdb re-called the 5' RACE reads with MiXCR, one entry per CDR3 protein. The table lists roughly 97,000 distinct CDR3 sequences, about 7.7% of them singletons. Sequencing used blood, either unsorted or a sorted T cell fraction (not recorded which). The receptors come from a male donor with ankylosing spondylitis or in good health (not recorded which). The CDR3 runs from the conserved cysteine through the conserved F or W. The order of the fields is D gene, J gene, V gene, clone size, CDR3 protein, CDR3 DNA. A D gene is named only where the DNA matches it firmly. Clone size, where shown, is once, few, many, or a class for clones that have expanded.

.,TRBJ2-7,TRBV6-5,many,CASSYAYSYEQYF,TGTGCCAGCAGTTACGCCTACTCCTACGAGCAGTACTTC
.,TRBJ2-7,TRBV5-1,many,CASSISREEYEQYF,TGCGCCAGCAGCATAAGTAGGGAAGAGTACGAGCAGTACTTC
.,TRBJ2-1,TRBV10-3,many,CAISESGSYNEQFF,TGTGCCATCAGTGAGTCTGGGTCCTACAATGAGCAGTTCTTC
.,TRBJ1-1,TRBV15,.,CATSNGDLAFF,TGTGCCACCAGCAATGGAGATTTAGCTTTCTTT
TRBD1,TRBJ1-5,TRBV7-8,many,CASSLSRQGVSNQPQHF,TGTGCCAGCAGCTTATCGAGACAGGGGGTTAGCAATCAGCCCCAGCATTTT
.,TRBJ1-5,TRBV12-3/TRBV12-4,many,CASSFGQPYSNQPQHF,TGTGCCAGCAGTTTTGGACAGCCCTATAGCAATCAGCCCCAGCATTTT
.,TRBJ2-7,TRBV5-1,many,CASSTLASTYEQYF,TGCGCCAGCAGCACCTTAGCGTCCACCTACGAGCAGTACTTC
.,TRBJ1-5,TRBV4-3,many,CASSQDLEGGNQPQHF,TGCGCCAGCAGCCAAGATCTGGAGGGGGGCAATCAGCCCCAGCATTTT
TRBD1,TRBJ1-2,TRBV29-1,many,CSGGTGGGYGYTF,TGCAGCGGCGGGACAGGGGGAGGCTATGGCTACACCTTC
.,TRBJ1-5,TRBV6-1,many,CASTLPHQPQHF,TGTGCCAGCACCCTTCCCCATCAGCCCCAGCATTTT
.,TRBJ2-5,TRBV9,many,CASSKIGETQYF,TGTGCCAGCAGCAAGATCGGAGAGACCCAGTACTTC
.,TRBJ2-3,TRBV5-1,many,CASKLQVPEDTQYF,TGCGCCAGCAAGCTACAGGTCCCAGAGGATACGCAGTATTTT
TRBD2,TRBJ2-5,TRBV4-2,many,CASSQGIAGETQYF,TGTGCCAGCAGCCAAGGAATAGCGGGCGAGACCCAGTACTTC
.,TRBJ2-3,TRBV20-1,.,CSAMGADTQYF,TGCAGTGCCATGGGGGCCGATACGCAGTATTTT
.,TRBJ2-5,TRBV12-3/TRBV12-4,many,CASSTVYRAWETQYF,TGTGCCAGCAGCACTGTCTACAGGGCTTGGGAGACCCAGTACTTC
.,TRBJ1-1,TRBV5-5,many,CASSQVTGYPNTEAFF,TGTGCCAGCAGCCAGGTAACGGGTTACCCGAACACTGAAGCTTTCTTT
.,TRBJ1-2,TRBV4-3,.,CASSPFGGIDNYGYTF,TGCGCCAGCAGCCCGTTTGGGGGAATAGATAACTATGGCTACACCTTC
TRBD1,TRBJ1-2,TRBV5-1,once,CASSLTQGAGYGYTF,TGCGCCAGCAGCTTGACACAGGGGGCCGGCTATGGCTACACCTTC
.,TRBJ2-7,TRBV9,many,CASSVGPSYEQYF,TGTGCCAGCAGCGTAGGTCCCTCCTACGAGCAGTACTTC